The T cell receptor beta chain described here comes from a study of T-cell memory formation after mild COVID-19. Study overall: The two donors had largely donor-specific TCR clusters. Study results and limitations: Confirmation was lacking for SARS-CoV-2 specificity of second-wave clones that peaked on day 37. Clones that shrank (day 15 to 85) were balanced CD4/CD8, whereas later expanders leaned CD4+. Shrinking CD4+ clones resided mostly in CM and EM, and CD8+ ones in EMRA.

TCRdb re-analysed the 5' RACE reads in MiXCR, keeping a single row per CDR3 protein. The sample lists 300,000 to 400,000 distinct CDR3 sequences, approximately 15% occurring once. The V gene's germline CDR1 is SEHNR and CDR2 FQNEAQ (reference sequence). This CDR3 region has 14 residues. The germline V and J ends were trimmed by 2 bases and 5 bases, with 12 bases remaining between them. This clonotype was recorded a few times. The target antigen is unknown. Sequenced: PBMCs or a T cell subset sorted from them (not recorded which). The TCR comes from a man aged 18 to 35 who had mild COVID-19 (a few samples of this study predate the infection). Cell type and time point are not known. The chain is built from TRBV7-9 and TRBJ2-5; D ambiguous. The CDR3 DNA reads TGTGCCAGCAGCTTACATACCTTGGGGGAGACCCAGTACTTC. The encoded protein is CASSLHTLGETQYF.